These 28 T cell receptor beta chains came from one sample sequenced in a study of blood T cell repertoires in COVID-19. Sequencing was performed with immunoSEQ multiplex PCR; in TCRdb, only in-frame clones are kept and a portion is missing. The sample shows 300,000 to 450,000 clones, roughly 90% of them seen only once. Sequenced sample: peripheral blood. All receptors come from a woman in her twenties or thirties with COVID-19, enrolled during active disease.

This clone appeared a few times. The chain couples TRBV27 to TRBJ1-5; TRBD1 aligns across 9 bases. CDR1 MNHEY and CDR2 SMNVEV come from the germline V gene (reference sequence). This CDR3 has 16 residues. Trimming cost V 5 bases and J 2 bases; bases outside gene matches: 7. This CDR3 is CASSPGTGFGNQPQHF. CDR3 nucleotides: TGTGCCAGCAGTCCGGGGACAGGGTTTGGCAATCAGCCCCAGCATTTT.

The rearrangement uses TRBV28 and TRBJ1-5, with 8 bases lining up with TRBD1. Unmatched junction bases numbered 10, after V lost 3 bases and J lost 0 bases. The germline V gene has CDR1 MDHEN and CDR2 SYDVKM. This CDR3 has 18 amino acids. The CDR3, as DNA: TGTGCCAGCAGTTTTGTCGACAGGGGACTTTATAGCAATCAGCCCCAGCATTTT. Its protein product is CASSFVDRGLYSNQPQHF.

CDR3 DNA sequence: TGTGCCACCAGCAGAGATCGACGGAGCTCCTACGAGCAGTACTTC. Translating it yields CATSRDRRSSYEQYF. This chain uses TRBV15 with TRBJ2-7; D is unclear. CDR1 LNHNV and CDR2 YYDKDF come from the germline V gene (reference sequence). Trimming cost V 0 bases and J 0 bases, with 9 bases left between them. The CDR3 has 15 amino acids.

This clone has a single count. The J gene is TRBJ2-2, the V gene TRBV27; TRBD2 is a possible D gene (6 bases). Germline CDR1 reads MNHEY; CDR2 reads SMNVEV (reference sequence). CDR3 size: 13 residues. V was cut by 6 bases and J by 8 bases, with 13 bases left in between. CDR3 nucleotides: TGTGCCAGCAGGGTCGGCGGGGTGGGGGAGCTGTTTTTT. Residues: CASRVGGVGELFF.

The genes are TRBV15 and TRBJ1-5; weak D call: TRBD1 (6 bases). The CDR3 spans 15 residues. Between the trimmed V and J ends, which lost 0 bases and 6 bases, there was a span of 12 bases. The germline V gene has CDR1 LNHNV and CDR2 YYDKDF (reference sequence). Here the CDR3 reads CATSRDAGAGQPQHF. CDR3 DNA: TGTGCCACCAGCAGAGATGCGGGGGCGGGTCAGCCCCAGCATTTT.

The chain recombines TRBV6-1 with TRBJ2-3, with a tentative D call TRBD1 (5 bases). The CDR3 consists of 19 residues. Trimming stripped 1 base from V and 6 bases from J, with 26 bases between. Germline assignment: CDR1 MNHNS and CDR2 SASEGT. CDR3 coding DNA: TGTGCCAGCAGTGAAGTAGTCTCCCGACTGGGGCGGCCTGGGGATACGCAGTATTTT. This sequence encodes CASSEVVSRLGRPGDTQYF.

The V call is TRBV29-1, the J call TRBJ2-1, with D maybe TRBD2 (7 bases). V lost 3 bases and J lost 0, with 18 bases in between. The CDR3 extends over 17 amino acids. CDR1 and CDR2 (germline): SQVTM, ANQGSEA. The CDR3 DNA reads TGCAGCGTTGAGTGGGCGGGGGACATAAGCTCCTACAATGAGCAGTTCTTC. This gives the protein CSVEWAGDISSYNEQFF.

The gene calls are TRBV10-3 and TRBJ1-3, with TRBD1 matching 7 bases. Germline CDR1 and CDR2: ENHRY and SYGVKD. V lost 10 bases to trimming and J lost 0 bases; unmatched junction nucleotides: 6. This CDR3 is built from 14 residues. CDR3 region: CASQGTDSGNTIYF. CDR3 nucleotide sequence: TGTGCCAGCCAGGGGACAGACTCTGGAAACACCATATATTTT.

J is TRBJ1-6 and V is TRBV2; D is possibly TRBD1 (6 bases). The length of the CDR3 is 12 residues. CDR1 is SNHLY and CDR2 is FYNNEI in the germline V gene. The V and J ends lost 6 bases and 7 bases respectively, with 7 bases between them. The CDR3 nucleotides read TGTGCCAGCAGGGGGGCGAATTCACCCCTCCACTTT. Its protein is CASRGANSPLHF.

As regards this clone: The germline gene is not matched at one end of the junction; a read error may be the cause. The V gene is TRBV5-1, the J gene TRBJ1-3; 7 bases are a match to TRBD1. The CDR3 loop spans 18 amino acids. Germline loops: CDR1 SGHRS, CDR2 YFSETQ. CDR3 bases: TGCGCCAGCACCTTGAATCCGACAGGGCGGTTGATCGGAAACACCATATATTTT. It codes for CASTLNPTGRLIGNTIYF. Together with reference TRBV5-1 and TRBJ1-3, the CDR3 gives the full variable domain: KAGVTQTPRYLIKTRGQQVTLSCSPISGHRSVSWYQQTPGQGLQFLFEYFSETQRNKGNFPGRFSGRQFSNSRSEMNVSTLELGDSALYLCASTLNPTGRLIGNTIYFGEGSWLTVV.

The chain uses TRBV9 and TRBJ1-2; 8 bases match TRBD1. From germline, CDR1 is SGDLS and CDR2 YYNGEE. The CDR3 contains 14 residues. V lost 4 bases and J lost 7; bases outside the gene matches: 9. The CDR3 reads CASSPLDRGGGYTF. The CDR3 bases are TGTGCCAGCAGCCCATTAGACAGGGGAGGTGGCTACACCTTC.

The CDR3 loop is CASSYVSSYNEQFF. The DNA for the CDR3 is TGTGCCAGCAGTTACGTTAGCTCCTACAATGAGCAGTTCTTC. The chain links TRBV6-2 or TRBV6-3 to TRBJ2-1, with no clear D. The CDR3 consists of 14 residues. Trimming left V 2 bases short and J 0 bases short, with 5 bases between. Germline V gene sequence: CDR1 MNHEY, CDR2 SVGEGT.

This clone was recorded once. The chain is built from TRBV10-2 and TRBJ2-7; possible D gene TRBD1, 6 bases. Germline CDR1 and CDR2: WSHSY and SAAADI. Trimming pared 3 bases from V and 5 bases from J, leaving 8 bases between. The CDR3 runs to 12 residues. CDR3 protein: CASSDGGDEQYF. DNA for the CDR3: TGCGCCAGCAGTGATGGGGGCGACGAGCAGTACTTC.

The genes are TRBV11-2 and TRBJ1-1, with 10 bases identical to TRBD1. CDR3 length: 15 residues. Germline V gives CDR1 SGHAT, CDR2 FQNNGV. The junction had 6 bases not matched to a gene; V was cut back by 5 bases and J by 3 bases. The DNA of the CDR3 is TGTGCCAGCAGCCGACAGGGGGCGGCGTACACTGAAGCTTTCTTT. Protein product: CASSRQGAAYTEAFF.

Only one count was recorded for this clone. The chain joins TRBV2 to TRBJ1-2; a possible D gene is TRBD1 (5 bases). Trimming took off 10 bases at V and 3 bases at J, with 24 bases between the two ends. Germline V lookup: CDR1 SNHLY, CDR2 FYNNEI. The CDR3 is 16 amino acids. The CDR3 loop is CATTQKGQGGDYGYTF. The DNA of the CDR3 is TGTGCCACCACTCAGAAAGGGCAGGGAGGGGACTATGGCTACACCTTC. The complete variable domain, with remaining parts taken from reference TRBV2 and TRBJ1-2, reads EPEVTQTPSHQVTQMGQEVILRCVPISNHLYFYWYRQILGQKVEFLVSFYNNEISEKSEIFDDQFSVERPDGSNFTLKIRSTKLEDSAMYFCATTQKGQGGDYGYTFGSGTRLTVV.

This chain connects TRBV29-1 to TRBJ2-3, with D unresolved. This CDR3 has 12 amino acids. From germline, CDR1 is SQVTM and CDR2 ANQGSEA. V lost 4 bases, J lost 2 bases, and 7 bases lay in between. The CDR3 reads CSVGDTTDTQYF. CDR3 nucleotide sequence: TGCAGCGTTGGTGACACCACAGATACGCAGTATTTT.

J is TRBJ1-1 and V is TRBV29-1, with a possible D match to TRBD1 (5 bases). Per the germline V gene, CDR1 is SQVTM and CDR2 is ANQGSEA. The CDR3 contains 12 residues. V lost 7 bases, J lost 1 base, and 10 bases lay in between. CDR3 loop: CSAGHTNTEAFF. The DNA for the CDR3 is TGCAGCGCCGGACATACGAACACTGAAGCTTTCTTT.

The gene calls are TRBV30 and TRBJ1-3; the D is unclear. The length of the CDR3 is 15 residues. V shed 4 bases and J shed 0 bases, with 13 bases lying between them. Germline lookup yields CDR1 GTSNPN and CDR2 SVGIG (reference sequence). The CDR3 bases are TGTGCCTGGACCCCTGGGCAGTACTCTGGAAACACCATATATTTT. Translated, it gives CAWTPGQYSGNTIYF.

In this sample, this clone turned up a few times. This rearrangement joins TRBV27 to TRBJ2-1; 9 positions agree with TRBD1. The V gene's germline CDR1 is MNHEY and CDR2 SMNVEV (reference sequence). V lost 6 bases to trimming and J lost 6 bases; unmatched junction nucleotides: 12. CDR3 length: 16 amino acids. CDR3 nucleotide sequence: TGTGCCAGCAGCGTCCCAGCCGGGACAGGGCTCAATGAGCAGTTCTTC. Its translation is CASSVPAGTGLNEQFF.

The chain is built from TRBV28 and TRBJ1-2, with D hard to call. V lost 5 bases to trimming and J lost 0 bases, with 10 bases between them. Germline assignment: CDR1 MDHEN and CDR2 SYDVKM. The CDR3 runs 14 residues. CDR3 loop: CASSPHRTNYGYTF. The CDR3 bases are TGTGCCAGCAGTCCCCATAGAACTAACTATGGCTACACCTTC.

In DNA, the CDR3 is TGTGCCAGCAGTGTTTCCCGGACTAGCGGCCTCGGGGAGCTGTTTTTT. It encodes CASSVSRTSGLGELFF. The chain recombines TRBV6-1 with TRBJ2-2; 10 bases line up with TRBD2. Trimming removed 4 bases from V and 7 bases from J; junction bases left unmatched: 9. Germline loops: CDR1 MNHNS, CDR2 SASEGT. This CDR3 is built from 16 residues.

V is TRBV7-9 and J is TRBJ2-6, with 8 bases lining up with TRBD2. CDR1 and CDR2 (germline): SEHNR, FQNEAQ (reference sequence). Germline trimming cut 5 bases from V and 2 bases from J; bases unmatched to any gene: 11. This CDR3 has 18 amino acids. CDR3 bases: TGTGCCAGCAGCCCCCCGCGGGGGGCATATCCTGGGGCCAACGTCCTGACTTTC. This sequence encodes CASSPPRGAYPGANVLTF.

This chain joins TRBV9 and TRBJ1-2; D not certain. Germline V gene sequence: CDR1 SGDLS, CDR2 YYNGEE. V was pared by 3 bases and J by 3 bases, with 18 bases between. There are 16 residues in the CDR3. The CDR3 here is CASSALIGFGDYGYTF. The CDR3 nucleotides read TGTGCCAGCAGCGCCCTCATCGGCTTCGGGGACTATGGCTACACCTTC.

V gene TRBV7-8 combines with J gene TRBJ1-5, with D unclear. CDR3 length: 15 residues. V was clipped by 2 bases and J by 7 bases, with 15 bases between them. CDR1 and CDR2 (germline): SGHVS, FQNEAQ. The CDR3 loop is CASSLSLSMGQPQHF. CDR3 coding DNA: TGTGCCAGCAGCTTATCGTTGTCAATGGGCCAGCCCCAGCATTTT. The full variable domain, its missing parts supplied by reference TRBV7-8 and TRBJ1-5, is GAGVSQSPRYKVAKRGQDVALRCDPISGHVSLFWYQQALGQGPEFLTYFQNEAQLDKSGLPSDRFFAERPEGSVSTLKIQRTQQEDSAVYLCASSLSLSMGQPQHFGDGTRLSIL.

The V gene is TRBV2, the J gene TRBJ2-7; D may be TRBD1 (5 bases). The germline V and J ends were trimmed by 3 bases and 5 bases, with 11 bases remaining between them. The CDR3 has 13 residues. Germline V gene lookup returns CDR1 SNHLY and CDR2 FYNNEI. The CDR3 bases are TGTGCCAGCAGTGATTTGTCCAGGGACGAGCAGTACTTC. It specifies CASSDLSRDEQYF. Supplemented by reference TRBV2 and TRBJ2-7, the full variable domain reads EPEVTQTPSHQVTQMGQEVILRCVPISNHLYFYWYRQILGQKVEFLVSFYNNEISEKSEIFDDQFSVERPDGSNFTLKIRSTKLEDSAMYFCASSDLSRDEQYFGPGTRLTVT.

The chain couples TRBV5-6 to TRBJ1-1; D unresolved. Germline CDR1 SGHDT, CDR2 YYEEEE. The germline V and J ends were trimmed by 4 bases and 5 bases, with 12 bases remaining between them. This CDR3 has 13 residues. CDR3 protein: CASSREGWTEAFF. The DNA for the CDR3 is TGTGCCAGCAGCAGGGAGGGTTGGACTGAAGCTTTCTTT.

The chain recombines TRBV27 with TRBJ1-6; D is undetermined. The CDR3 extends over 14 amino acids. The V and J ends lost 3 bases and 6 bases respectively, with 9 bases between them. Germline V gene data show CDR1 as MNHEY and CDR2 as SMNVEV (reference sequence). CDR3 nucleotides: TGTGCCAGCAGTTTGACTCGAACTAATTCACCCCTCCACTTT. It specifies CASSLTRTNSPLHF.

The chain has TRBV7-2 and TRBJ2-1; 9 bases align to TRBD1. J gave up 5 bases and V 5 bases, and 4 bases lay outside the gene matches. Germline V CDR1 and CDR2: SGHTA, FQGNSA. The CDR3 covers 14 residues. CDR3 in DNA: TGTGCCAGCAGCCCCCGGACAGGGGACAATGAGCAGTTCTTC. Its translation: CASSPRTGDNEQFF.